The entry below gives a single TCR beta chain sequence along with its context. The target antigen is unknown. The data were taken from a study of T cells expressing NK-cell markers. Study results and limitations: A range of about 1.0-7.5% of CD8+ T cells consisted of dominant NKG2C+ clonotypes in more than five donors.

This CDR3 comprises 15 residues. Germline V lookup: CDR1 SGHRS, CDR2 YFSETQ. Reprocessing the 5' RACE reads, TCRdb reports a single entry for every CDR3 protein and omits DNA. Its table lists roughly 420,000 distinct CDR3 sequences. The source material was blood T cells: a sorted CD56 or NKG2C T cell subset, CD4+ or CD8+ T cells, or bulk PBMC T cells (not recorded which). The chain has TRBV5-1 and TRBJ2-5; TCRdb returns TRBD1, unconfirmable since there is no DNA. The receptor was isolated from a woman between 18 and 75 years old in good health. This chain's CDR3 is CASRDGTVSQETQYF.